A single sample is the source of the 6 T cell receptor beta chains below, sequenced in a study of early T cells in non-severe SARS-CoV-2 infection. Via MiXCR, TCRdb re-called the 5' RACE reads, giving one row per CDR3 protein. This sample carries 60,000 to 75,000 distinct CDR3 sequences, roughly an eighth of them seen once, and the ten largest clones take over 1.1%. Sequenced material: whole blood, taken at baseline. The receptors originated from an adult who was a healthcare worker with PCR-confirmed SARS-CoV-2 infection or an uninfected control (not recorded which).

This clonotype was counted a few times. This chain connects TRBV7-2 to TRBJ2-2; the match to TRBD1 covers 8 bases. In germline, CDR1 is SGHTA, CDR2 FQGNSA. This CDR3 comprises 15 residues. Trimming at V came to 3 bases and at J to 4 bases, leaving 4 bases not matched to a gene. The CDR3 region has the DNA TGTGCCAGCAGCTTCAGGGGGCATGGCACCGGGGAGCTGTTTTTT. Translated: CASSFRGHGTGELFF.

The chain uses TRBV18 and TRBJ1-2; no clear D gene. Germline V lookup: CDR1 KGHSH, CDR2 LQKENI. The CDR3 loop spans 12 amino acids. Trimming cost V 6 bases and J 4 bases, with 9 bases left between them. This CDR3 is CASSQDGYGYTF. Written as DNA, the CDR3 is TGTGCCAGCTCCCAGGACGGCTATGGCTACACCTTC.

This chain uses TRBV20-1 with TRBJ2-7, with D maybe TRBD1 (6 bases). Germline-derived CDR1 and CDR2 are DFQATT and SNEGSKA (reference sequence). The CDR3 sequence is 14 residues long. V was shortened by 5 bases and J by 4 bases, with 18 bases between the two germline ends. For the CDR3, the DNA is TGCAGTGCTCCATCCAGGGGCGGTCAGTACGAGCAGTACTTC. Protein sequence: CSAPSRGGQYEQYF.

The J gene is TRBJ2-7, the V gene TRBV4-3, with a weak D call TRBD2 (5 bases). Trimming took off 4 bases at V and 6 bases at J, with 7 bases between the two ends. Germline CDR1 and CDR2: LGHNA and YSLEER. The CDR3 contains 11 residues. The CDR3 here is CASSPRVEQYF. The DNA for the CDR3 is TGCGCCAGCAGCCCGAGGGTCGAGCAGTACTTC.

The chain carries TRBV28 and TRBJ1-1; the match to TRBD1 covers 10 bases. The CDR3 consists of 15 residues. The germline gives CDR1 MDHEN, CDR2 SYDVKM. The V gene end was trimmed by 2 bases and the J gene end by 6 bases; junction bases not matched to a gene: 6. CDR3: CASSLDRGLLAEAFF. The DNA of the CDR3 is TGTGCCAGCAGTTTAGACAGGGGGCTCTTGGCTGAAGCTTTCTTT. Full variable domain (outside the CDR3, taken from reference TRBV28 and TRBJ1-1): DVKVTQSSRYLVKRTGEKVFLECVQDMDHENMFWYRQDPGLGLRLIYFSYDVKMKEKGDIPEGYSVSREKKERFSLILESASTNQTSMYLCASSLDRGLLAEAFFGQGTRLTVV.

The DNA for the CDR3 is TGTGCCAGCAGCCCTGGGGGGGCCGCTGGCCACATTCAGTACTTC. Residues: CASSPGGAAGHIQYF. The chain has TRBV7-2 and TRBJ2-4; D might be TRBD2 (7 bases). Germline assignment: CDR1 SGHTA and CDR2 FQGNSA. V lost 5 bases and J lost 8, with 19 bases in between. This CDR3 comprises 15 residues.